Below are 24 T cell receptor beta chains sequenced from a single sample in a study of control samples from healthy donors and cancer patients. TCRdb keeps only in-frame clones here, not all; method: immunoSEQ multiplex PCR. This table has 230,000 or so clones, about 95% appearing once. The sample consisted of blood. All receptors come from a man in his fifties in good health.

The rearrangement uses TRBV3-1 (or the pseudogene TRBV3-2) and TRBJ1-1; TRBD1 matches 9 bases. V shed 4 bases and J 5 bases; nucleotides not matched to a gene: 5. Germline values: CDR1 LGHDT, CDR2 YNNKEL (reference sequence). There are 14 residues in the CDR3. The CDR3 is CASSRGQGRTEAFF. The CDR3 DNA is TGTGCCAGCAGCCGCGGACAGGGGAGGACTGAAGCTTTCTTT.

The genes are TRBV2 and TRBJ2-1; 14 nucleotides align to TRBD2. This CDR3 is 14 amino acids long. Germline V gene sequence: CDR1 SNHLY, CDR2 FYNNEI. V trimming: 7 bases; J trimming: 7 bases; junction bases outside the gene matches: 3. The CDR3 region is CASIGLAGGNEQFF. The CDR3 DNA is TGTGCCAGCATCGGACTAGCGGGGGGAAATGAGCAGTTCTTC.

The chain joins TRBV7-8 to TRBJ2-3; 8 nucleotides line up with TRBD2. Trimming cost V 7 bases and J 3 bases; bases outside gene matches: 6. Germline V CDR1 and CDR2: SGHVS, FQNEAQ. This CDR3 spans 14 amino acids. CDR3 protein: CASTQAGATDTQYF. The CDR3 DNA reads as TGTGCCAGCACCCAAGCGGGGGCGACAGATACGCAGTATTTT.

The chain combines TRBV11-3 with TRBJ1-5; a weak D match, TRBD1 (6 bases). The CDR3 is 14 amino acids. With 5 bases removed from V and 4 bases from J, the gap between germline ends came to 12 bases. From germline, CDR1 is SGHNT and CDR2 YENEEA. CDR3 sequence: CASSPIRGNQPQHF. CDR3 DNA: TGTGCCAGCAGCCCCATAAGGGGGAATCAGCCCCAGCATTTT. The full variable domain, its missing parts supplied by reference TRBV11-3 and TRBJ1-5, is EAGVVQSPRYKIIEKKQPVAFWCNPISGHNTLYWYLQNLGQGPELLIRYENEEAVDDSQLPKDRFSAERLKGVDSTLKIQPAELGDSAVYLCASSPIRGNQPQHFGDGTRLSIL.

This CDR3 is CASSPMVSGTGAYEQYF. DNA for the CDR3: TGTGCCAGCTCACCCATGGTCTCTGGGACAGGAGCCTACGAGCAGTACTTC. This chain joins TRBV18 and TRBJ2-7, with 8 bases fitting TRBD1. The CDR3 is made up of 17 amino acids. Germline CDR1 KGHSH, CDR2 LQKENI. The V and J ends lost 3 bases and 2 bases, in that order; junction bases with no gene match: 12.

The V and J genes are TRBV4-3 and TRBJ1-2; no clear D. The germline CDR1 and CDR2 sequences are LGHNA and YSLEER. V shed 1 base and J shed 6 bases, with 12 bases lying between them. There are 14 residues in the CDR3. The DNA for the CDR3 is TGCGCCAGCAGCCAAGGGCCTGATGGGAATGGCTACACCTTC. Protein product: CASSQGPDGNGYTF.

This sequence joins TRBV2 and TRBJ1-2, with 11 bases identical to TRBD1. CDR1 is SNHLY, CDR2 FYNNEI, per germline. There are 13 residues in the CDR3. This CDR3 is CSEPGQGVIGYTF. The CDR3 DNA is TGTTCCGAACCGGGACAGGGGGTTATTGGCTACACCTTC.

The sample holds one count of this clone. The CDR3 loop reads CASSRFRGPPQHF. The CDR3 DNA follows: TGTGCCAGCAGTCGTTTCAGGGGGCCCCCCCAGCATTTT. The chain joins TRBV6-6 to TRBJ1-5, with 8 bases lining up with TRBD1. Germline values: CDR1 MNHNY, CDR2 SVGAGI (reference sequence). This CDR3 is built from 13 residues. V shed 5 bases and J 10 bases; nucleotides not matched to a gene: 7.

The J gene is TRBJ2-1, the V gene TRBV9; D is undetermined. Trimming removed 4 bases at V and 2 bases at J, with 16 bases between. Germline CDR1 reads SGDLS; CDR2 reads YYNGEE. The CDR3 is 16 residues long. CDR3 bases: TGTGCCAGCAGCCCACACACGGCAGGTACCTACAATGAGCAGTTCTTC. It yields the protein CASSPHTAGTYNEQFF.

This chain connects TRBV6-6 to TRBJ1-4; weak D call: TRBD1 (5 bases). The CDR3 is 14 residues long. Germline V gene data show CDR1 as MNHNY and CDR2 as SVGAGI (reference sequence). V lost 6 bases to trimming and J lost 8 bases, with 16 bases between them. Written as DNA, the CDR3 is TGTGCCAGCAGCCTGAGAGGGGAAAACGAAAAACTGTTTTTT. This translates into CASSLRGENEKLFF.

The chain combines TRBV13 with TRBJ2-6; D unclear. The V gene lost 5 bases and the J gene lost 0 bases, with 8 bases spanning the gap. Germline V gives CDR1 PRHDT, CDR2 FYEKMQ (reference sequence). This CDR3 region has 15 residues. The CDR3 spells CASSARLSGANVLTF. CDR3 bases: TGTGCCAGCAGCGCCCGACTCTCTGGGGCCAACGTCCTGACTTTC.

This clone was observed once. The chain couples TRBV6-2 or TRBV6-3 to TRBJ1-2; no definite D call. There are 15 residues in the CDR3. V lost 5 bases and J 1 base, leaving 14 bases between the germline ends. Germline CDR1 reads MNHEY; CDR2 reads SVGEGT. The CDR3 is CASSTRAGINYGYTF. The CDR3 nucleotides read TGTGCCAGCAGTACCCGGGCCGGAATTAACTATGGCTACACCTTC.

This clone was detected once. J is TRBJ2-7 and V is TRBV28; TRBD1 agrees at 10 bases. The J segment lost 12 bases and the V segment lost 6 bases, leaving 14 bases of the junction unmatched. This CDR3 spans 14 amino acids. CDR1 is MDHEN, CDR2 SYDVKM, per germline. The CDR3 region has the DNA TGTGCCAGCAGCCCACCTCGACAGGGGGCGGTTGTGTACGTC. Translation: CASSPPRQGAVVYV.

This chain uses TRBV5-1 with TRBJ2-1; no clear D. Per germline, CDR1 SGHRS and CDR2 YFSETQ. Trimming stripped 1 base from V and 0 bases from J, with 11 bases between. The CDR3 length is 16 residues. The CDR3 coding sequence is TGCGCCAGCAGCTTGAATAGTGTTAGCTCCTACAATGAGCAGTTCTTC. This translates into CASSLNSVSSYNEQFF.

The chain carries TRBV6-5 and TRBJ2-7; no firm D call. Trimming cost V 6 bases and J 0 bases, with 12 bases left between them. The CDR3 runs 14 residues. From germline, CDR1 is MNHEY and CDR2 SVGAGI. The CDR3, as DNA: TGTGCCAGCAGCTCCTATCCGAGCTCCTACGAGCAGTACTTC. This encodes CASSSYPSSYEQYF.

This clone has a single count. The V gene is TRBV12-3 or TRBV12-4, the J gene TRBJ1-1; TRBD1 agrees at 9 bases. After removal of 8 bases from V and 5 bases from J, the junction contained 6 bases not matched to a gene. The CDR3 sequence is 13 residues long. The CDR3 bases are TGTGCCAGCGCCCGACAGGGGGGGACTGAAGCTTTCTTT. Protein sequence: CASARQGGTEAFF.

The chain carries TRBV19 and TRBJ1-4; 7 bases are shared with TRBD1. The V gene end was trimmed by 5 bases and the J gene end by 3 bases; junction bases not matched to a gene: 6. Germline V gene sequence: CDR1 LNHDA, CDR2 SQIVND (reference sequence). CDR3 length equals 15 residues. The CDR3 loop is CASSRNRGPNEKLFF. CDR3 DNA sequence: TGTGCCAGTAGTCGTAACAGGGGCCCTAATGAAAAACTGTTTTTT.

The chain is built from TRBV6-1 and TRBJ2-7; unclear D gene. The V end was cut by 1 base, the J end by 0 bases, with 7 bases between. Per germline, CDR1 MNHNS and CDR2 SASEGT. The CDR3 loop spans 14 amino acids. In nucleotides, the CDR3 is TGTGCCAGCAGTGAAGTGGCAGTCTCCTACGAGCAGTACGTC. Its translation: CASSEVAVSYEQYV.

DNA of the CDR3: TGTGCCAGCAGTGAAGTCAGGGGGCGGGCCCAGCATTTT. Its translation is CASSEVRGRAQHF. The chain recombines TRBV6-1 with TRBJ1-5, with 8 bases identical to TRBD1. CDR1 is MNHNS, CDR2 SASEGT, per germline. V shed 1 base and J 11 bases; nucleotides not matched to a gene: 4. This CDR3 region has 13 residues.

The rearrangement links TRBV28 to TRBJ1-1; D gene uncertain. The CDR3 loop spans 14 amino acids. CDR1 and CDR2 from the germline V gene are MDHEN and SYDVKM. The ends were cut back, 3 bases at V and 0 bases at J, with 8 bases in the middle. CDR3 sequence: CASSFGRLNTEAFF. The CDR3 bases are TGTGCCAGCAGTTTCGGACGGTTGAACACTGAAGCTTTCTTT. The variable domain in full, with the rest retrieved from reference TRBV28 and TRBJ1-1, is DVKVTQSSRYLVKRTGEKVFLECVQDMDHENMFWYRQDPGLGLRLIYFSYDVKMKEKGDIPEGYSVSREKKERFSLILESASTNQTSMYLCASSFGRLNTEAFFGQGTRLTVV.

This chain links TRBV4-2 with TRBJ1-2, with a weak D call TRBD1 (6 bases). Germline CDR1 LGHNA, CDR2 YNFKEQ. V gave up 5 bases and J gave up 1 base, with 14 bases separating them. The CDR3 loop spans 15 amino acids. In DNA form, the CDR3 reads TGTGCCAGCAGCAGAGACAGGCGAGTTAACTATGGCTACACCTTC. Translated: CASSRDRRVNYGYTF.

V gene TRBV6-5 combines with J gene TRBJ1-2; 11 bases map to TRBD1. With V trimmed by 7 bases and J by 13 bases, 11 bases remained unmatched. The CDR3 sequence is 13 residues long. Germline lookup yields CDR1 MNHEY and CDR2 SVGAGI. CDR3 amino acids: CASIPGTGGSLTF. The DNA for the CDR3 is TGTGCCAGCATTCCCGGGACAGGGGGTTCTCTCACCTTC.

The rearrangement uses TRBV4-1 and TRBJ1-1, with TRBD1 matching over 9 bases. V lost 4 bases and J lost 7; bases outside the gene matches: 4. The length of the CDR3 is 13 residues. Germline CDR1 and CDR2: MGHRA and YSYEKL. CDR3 coding DNA: TGCGCCAGCAGCCGGGAGACAGGGGGTGAAGCTTTCTTT. Protein sequence: CASSRETGGEAFF.

V usage is TRBV18 and J usage is TRBJ2-7; no reliable D call. Per germline, CDR1 KGHSH and CDR2 LQKENI. The CDR3 spans 16 residues. The V end lost 3 bases, the J end lost 4 bases, and 19 bases lay between the germline ends. CDR3 loop: CASSPSSSLRVYEQYF. The DNA of the CDR3 is TGTGCCAGCTCACCTAGTAGTAGCCTTAGAGTATACGAGCAGTACTTC.